Here is one T cell receptor beta chain with its context. Antigen: not known. The source of the sample is a study of cytomegalovirus exposure and HLA in healthy donors. Study-wide results and caveats: In vitro data verified three CMV-associated chains as specific for CMV antigens. Subsequent analysis found a tendency for first-cohort TCR clusters to co-occur within the approximately 130 validation repertoires. The majority of TCR sequences were rare, yet some public TCRs appeared in many donors. Reportedly, cytomegalovirus status was diagnosed with high sensitivity and specificity.

The CDR3 covers 15 residues. Per germline, CDR1 SGHKS and CDR2 YYEKEE (reference sequence). Trimming stripped 1 base from V and 6 bases from J, with 11 bases between. Only in-frame clones appear in the TCRdb table, and some are missing; sequencing was by immunoSEQ multiplex PCR. Of 65,000 to 100,000 clones listed, 80% to 95% were seen once; the top ten hold approximately 4%. This rearrangement joins TRBV5-5 to TRBJ1-6, with D maybe TRBD1 (6 bases). The TCR originated in a woman aged 25 to 39 in good health and CMV-seronegative. Sequencing input: PBMCs. DNA of the CDR3: TGTGCCAGCAGCTTGATCAGGGGCGTTAATTCACCCCTCCACTTT. Its translation: CASSLIRGVNSPLHF.